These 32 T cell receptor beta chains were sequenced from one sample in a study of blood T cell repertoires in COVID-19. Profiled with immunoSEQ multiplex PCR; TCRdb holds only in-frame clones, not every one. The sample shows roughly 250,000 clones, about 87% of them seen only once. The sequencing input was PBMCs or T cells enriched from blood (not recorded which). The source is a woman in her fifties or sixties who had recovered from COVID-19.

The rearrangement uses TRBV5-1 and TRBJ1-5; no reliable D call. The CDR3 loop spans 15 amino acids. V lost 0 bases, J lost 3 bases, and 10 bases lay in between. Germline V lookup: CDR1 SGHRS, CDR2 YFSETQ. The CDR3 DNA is TGCGCCAGCAGCTTGGCCGCGGGGAACAATCAGCCCCAGCATTTT. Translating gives CASSLAAGNNQPQHF.

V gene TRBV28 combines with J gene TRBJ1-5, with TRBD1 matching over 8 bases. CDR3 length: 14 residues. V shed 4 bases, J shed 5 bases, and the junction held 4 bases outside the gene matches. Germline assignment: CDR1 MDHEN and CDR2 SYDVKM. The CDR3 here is CASSSGQGYQPQHF. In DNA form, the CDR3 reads TGTGCCAGCAGTTCCGGACAGGGCTATCAGCCCCAGCATTTT.

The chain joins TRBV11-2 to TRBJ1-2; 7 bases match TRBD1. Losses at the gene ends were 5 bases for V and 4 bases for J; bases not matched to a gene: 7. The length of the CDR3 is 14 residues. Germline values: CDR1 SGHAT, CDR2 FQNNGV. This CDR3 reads CASSVQGSGYGYTF. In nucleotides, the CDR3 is TGTGCCAGCAGCGTACAGGGGTCGGGCTATGGCTACACCTTC. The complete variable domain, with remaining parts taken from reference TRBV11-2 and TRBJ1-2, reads EAGVAQSPRYKIIEKRQSVAFWCNPISGHATLYWYQQILGQGPKLLIQFQNNGVVDDSQLPKDRFSAERLKGVDSTLKIQPAKLEDSAVYLCASSVQGSGYGYTFGSGTRLTVV.

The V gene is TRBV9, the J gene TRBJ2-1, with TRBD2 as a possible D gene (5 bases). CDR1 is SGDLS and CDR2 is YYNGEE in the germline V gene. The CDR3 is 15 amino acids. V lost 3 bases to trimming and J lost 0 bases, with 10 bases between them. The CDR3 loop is CASSEDSSSYNEQFF. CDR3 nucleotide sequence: TGTGCCAGCAGCGAGGACTCAAGCTCCTACAATGAGCAGTTCTTC.

The CDR3 DNA reads TGTGCCAGCAGTTTATCGACAAGCTCTGGAAACACCATATATTTT. It translates to CASSLSTSSGNTIYF. J is TRBJ1-3 and V is TRBV28; no clear D. The germline V gene encodes CDR1 MDHEN and CDR2 SYDVKM. There are 15 residues in the CDR3. With 1 base removed from V and 0 bases from J, the gap between germline ends came to 7 bases.

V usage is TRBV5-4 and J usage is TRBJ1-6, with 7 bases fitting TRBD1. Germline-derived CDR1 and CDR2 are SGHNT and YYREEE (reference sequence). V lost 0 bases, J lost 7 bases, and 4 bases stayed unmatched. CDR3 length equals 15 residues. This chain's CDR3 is CASSLGDSLNSPLHF. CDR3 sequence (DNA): TGTGCCAGCAGCTTGGGGGACAGCCTAAATTCACCCCTCCACTTT.

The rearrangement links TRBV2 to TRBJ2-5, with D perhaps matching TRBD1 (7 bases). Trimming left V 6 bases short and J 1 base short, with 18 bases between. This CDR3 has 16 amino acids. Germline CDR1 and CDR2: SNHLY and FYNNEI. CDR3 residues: CASSPSQGGFQETQYF. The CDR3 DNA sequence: TGTGCCAGCAGCCCCAGTCAGGGGGGATTCCAAGAGACCCAGTACTTC.

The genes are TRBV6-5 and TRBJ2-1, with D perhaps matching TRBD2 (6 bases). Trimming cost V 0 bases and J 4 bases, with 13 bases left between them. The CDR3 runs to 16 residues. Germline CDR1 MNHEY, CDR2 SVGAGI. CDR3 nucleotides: TGTGCCAGCAGTTACTCGATTCTTAGCGGATACAATGAGCAGTTCTTC. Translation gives CASSYSILSGYNEQFF.

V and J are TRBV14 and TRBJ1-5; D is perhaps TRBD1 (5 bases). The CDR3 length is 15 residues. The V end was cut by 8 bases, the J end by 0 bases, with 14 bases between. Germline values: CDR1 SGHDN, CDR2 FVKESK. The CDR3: CASGKGRDSNQPQHF. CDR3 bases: TGTGCCAGCGGAAAGGGGCGGGATAGCAATCAGCCCCAGCATTTT.

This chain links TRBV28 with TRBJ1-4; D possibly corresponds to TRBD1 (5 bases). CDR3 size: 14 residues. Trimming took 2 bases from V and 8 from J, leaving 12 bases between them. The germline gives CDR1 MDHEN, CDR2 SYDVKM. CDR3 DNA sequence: TGTGCCAGCAGTTTACCTCCAGGGAGGGAAAAACTGTTTTTT. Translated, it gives CASSLPPGREKLFF.

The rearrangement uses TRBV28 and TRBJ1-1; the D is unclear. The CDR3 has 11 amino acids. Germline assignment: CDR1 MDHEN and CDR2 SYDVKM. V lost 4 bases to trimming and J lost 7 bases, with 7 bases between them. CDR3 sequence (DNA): TGTGCCAGCAGTTCATCAGGTGAAGCTTTCTTT. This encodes CASSSSGEAFF.

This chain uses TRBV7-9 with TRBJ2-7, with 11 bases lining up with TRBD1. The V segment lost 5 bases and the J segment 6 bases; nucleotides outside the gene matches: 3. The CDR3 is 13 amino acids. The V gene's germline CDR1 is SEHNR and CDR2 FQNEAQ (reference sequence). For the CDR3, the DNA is TGTGCCAGCAGCCAGGGGACAGGGGGCGAGCAGTACTTC. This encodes CASSQGTGGEQYF.

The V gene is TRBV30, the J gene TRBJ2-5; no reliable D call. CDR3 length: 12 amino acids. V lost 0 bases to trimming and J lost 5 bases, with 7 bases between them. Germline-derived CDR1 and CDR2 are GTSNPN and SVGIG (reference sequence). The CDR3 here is CAWSVLEETQYF. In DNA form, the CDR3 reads TGTGCCTGGAGTGTACTGGAGGAGACCCAGTACTTC. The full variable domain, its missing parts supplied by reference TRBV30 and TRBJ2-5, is SQTIHQWPATLVQPVGSPLSLECTVEGTSNPNLYWYRQAAGRGLQLLFYSVGIGQISSEVPQNLSASRPQDRQFILSSKKLLLSDSGFYLCAWSVLEETQYFGPGTRLLVL.

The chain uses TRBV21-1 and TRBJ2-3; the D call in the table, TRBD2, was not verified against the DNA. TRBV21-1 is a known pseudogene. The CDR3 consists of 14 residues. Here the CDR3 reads CASSVGLAPDTQYF. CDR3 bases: TGTGCCAGCAGCGTGGGACTAGCCCCAGATACGCAGTATTTT.

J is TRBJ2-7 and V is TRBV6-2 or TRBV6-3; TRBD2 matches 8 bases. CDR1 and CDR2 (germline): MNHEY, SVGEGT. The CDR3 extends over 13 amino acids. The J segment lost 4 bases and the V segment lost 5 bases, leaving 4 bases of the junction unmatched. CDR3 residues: CASSEGLVYEQYF. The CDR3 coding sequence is TGTGCCAGCAGTGAGGGACTAGTTTACGAGCAGTACTTC.

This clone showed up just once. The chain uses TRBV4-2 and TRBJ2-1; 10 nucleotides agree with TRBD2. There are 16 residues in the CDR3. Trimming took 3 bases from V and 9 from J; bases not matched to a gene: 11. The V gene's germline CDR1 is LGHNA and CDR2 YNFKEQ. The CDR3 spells CASSQGSSGSPSEQFF. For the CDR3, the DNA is TGTGCCAGCAGCCAGGGGTCTAGCGGGAGTCCCAGTGAGCAGTTCTTC.

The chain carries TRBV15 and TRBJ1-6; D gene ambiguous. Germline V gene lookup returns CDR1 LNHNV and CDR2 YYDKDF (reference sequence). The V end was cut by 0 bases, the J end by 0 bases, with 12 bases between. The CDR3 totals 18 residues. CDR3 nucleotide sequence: TGTGCCACCAGCAGAGATCTGGGAGGTAGCTCCTATAATTCACCCCTCCACTTT. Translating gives CATSRDLGGSSYNSPLHF.

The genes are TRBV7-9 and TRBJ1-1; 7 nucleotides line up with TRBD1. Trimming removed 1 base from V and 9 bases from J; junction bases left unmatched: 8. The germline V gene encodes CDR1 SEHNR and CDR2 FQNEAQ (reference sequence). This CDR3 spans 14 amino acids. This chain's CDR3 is CASSLGRQGGQAFF. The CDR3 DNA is TGTGCCAGCAGCTTAGGGCGTCAGGGGGGTCAAGCTTTCTTT. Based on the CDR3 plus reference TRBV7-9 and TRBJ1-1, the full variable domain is DTGVSQNPRHKITKRGQNVTFRCDPISEHNRLYWYRQTLGQGPEFLTYFQNEAQLEKSRLLSDRFSAERPKGSFSTLEIQRTEQGDSAMYLCASSLGRQGGQAFFGQGTRLTVV.

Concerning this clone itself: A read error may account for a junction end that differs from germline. The CDR3 bases are TGTACCACGACCGCTAGCGGGACTAAATACAATGAGCAGTTCTTC. Translation: CTTTASGTKYNEQFF. V is TRBV24-1 and J is TRBJ2-1; TRBD2 aligns across 9 bases. Per the germline V gene, CDR1 is KGHDR and CDR2 is SFDVKD. The CDR3 runs to 15 residues.

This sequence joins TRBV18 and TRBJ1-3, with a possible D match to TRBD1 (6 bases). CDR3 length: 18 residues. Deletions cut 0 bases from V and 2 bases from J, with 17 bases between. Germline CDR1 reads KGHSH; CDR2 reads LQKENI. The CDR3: CASSPPGATGQAGNTIYF. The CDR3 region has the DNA TGTGCCAGCTCACCACCGGGAGCAACAGGGCAGGCTGGAAACACCATATATTTT. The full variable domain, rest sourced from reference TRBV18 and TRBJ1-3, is NAGVMQNPRHLVRRRGQEARLRCSPMKGHSHVYWYRQLPEEGLKFMVYLQKENIIDESGMPKERFSAEFPKEGPSILRIQQVVRGDSAAYFCASSPPGATGQAGNTIYFGEGSWLTVV.

CDR3 sequence (DNA): TGTGCCAGCAGTTTACGAGGGGGAAGCAATCAGCCCCAGCATTTT. It encodes CASSLRGGSNQPQHF. The V and J genes are TRBV27 and TRBJ1-5; D might be TRBD1 (6 bases). Trimming left V 2 bases short and J 1 base short, with 9 bases between. Germline values: CDR1 MNHEY, CDR2 SMNVEV (reference sequence). CDR3 size: 15 residues.

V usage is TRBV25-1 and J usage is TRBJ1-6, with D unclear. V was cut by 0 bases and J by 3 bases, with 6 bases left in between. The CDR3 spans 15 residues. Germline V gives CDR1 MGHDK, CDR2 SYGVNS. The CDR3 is CASSEYENYNSPLHF. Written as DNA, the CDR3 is TGTGCCAGCAGTGAATATGAGAACTATAATTCACCCCTCCACTTT.

The CDR3 loop is CASSDRTNEKLFF. DNA of the CDR3: TGTGCCAGCAGCGACAGGACTAATGAAAAACTGTTTTTT. The chain links TRBV7-9 to TRBJ1-4; a weak D match, TRBD1 (6 bases). V lost 5 bases and J 2 bases, leaving 6 bases between the germline ends. The germline gives CDR1 SEHNR, CDR2 FQNEAQ (reference sequence). The CDR3 sequence is 13 residues long.

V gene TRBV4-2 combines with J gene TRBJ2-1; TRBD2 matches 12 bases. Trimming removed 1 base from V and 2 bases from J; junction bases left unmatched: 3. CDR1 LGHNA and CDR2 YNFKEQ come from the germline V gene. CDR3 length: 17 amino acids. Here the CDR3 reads CASSQGLAGGPYNEQFF. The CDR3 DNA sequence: TGTGCCAGCAGCCAAGGGCTAGCGGGAGGGCCCTACAATGAGCAGTTCTTC.

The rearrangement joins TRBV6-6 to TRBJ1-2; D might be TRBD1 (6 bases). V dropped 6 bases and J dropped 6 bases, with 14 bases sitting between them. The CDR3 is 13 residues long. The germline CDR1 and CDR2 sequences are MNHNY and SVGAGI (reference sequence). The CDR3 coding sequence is TGTGCCAGCAGCCGGGACACTCCGAATGGCTACACCTTC. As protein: CASSRDTPNGYTF.

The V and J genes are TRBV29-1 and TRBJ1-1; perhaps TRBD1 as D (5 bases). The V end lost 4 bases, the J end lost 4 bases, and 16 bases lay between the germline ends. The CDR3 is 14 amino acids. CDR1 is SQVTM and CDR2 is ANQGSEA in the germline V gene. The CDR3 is CSVGPSGLFTEAFF. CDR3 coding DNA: TGCAGCGTTGGCCCCTCGGGACTGTTCACTGAAGCTTTCTTT.

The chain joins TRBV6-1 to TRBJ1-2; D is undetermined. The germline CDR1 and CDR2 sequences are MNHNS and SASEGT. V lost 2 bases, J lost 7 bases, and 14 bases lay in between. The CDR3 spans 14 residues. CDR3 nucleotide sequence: TGTGCCAGCAGTGAAATATCGCCAGGCCGTGGCTACACCTTC. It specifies CASSEISPGRGYTF.

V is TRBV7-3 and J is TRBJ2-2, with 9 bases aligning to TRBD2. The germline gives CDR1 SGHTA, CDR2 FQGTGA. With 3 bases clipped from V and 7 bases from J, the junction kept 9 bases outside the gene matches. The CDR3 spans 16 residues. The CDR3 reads CASSFLTSGLVGELFF. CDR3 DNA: TGTGCCAGCAGCTTTCTTACTAGCGGGCTTGTCGGGGAGCTGTTTTTT.

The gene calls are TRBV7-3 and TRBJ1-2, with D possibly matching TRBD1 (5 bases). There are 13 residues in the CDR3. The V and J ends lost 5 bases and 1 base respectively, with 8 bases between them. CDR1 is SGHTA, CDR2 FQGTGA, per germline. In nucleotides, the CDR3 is TGTGCCAGCAGCCCGACAGTTAACTATGGCTACACCTTC. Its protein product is CASSPTVNYGYTF.

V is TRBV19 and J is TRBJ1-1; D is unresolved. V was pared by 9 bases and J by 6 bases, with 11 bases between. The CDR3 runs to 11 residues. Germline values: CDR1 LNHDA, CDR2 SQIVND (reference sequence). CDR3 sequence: CASQIRAEAFF. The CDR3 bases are TGTGCCAGCCAAATTAGAGCTGAAGCTTTCTTT.

CDR3 in DNA: TGTGCCAGCAGTTCTACAGGGGTGAGGACTGAAGCTTTCTTT. Protein sequence: CASSSTGVRTEAFF. The chain employs TRBV6-2 or TRBV6-3 and TRBJ1-1; 7 nucleotides match TRBD1. The germline V gene encodes CDR1 MNHEY and CDR2 SVGEGT. Trimming removed 4 bases from V and 5 bases from J; junction bases left unmatched: 7. CDR3 length equals 14 residues.

CDR3 DNA sequence: TGTGCCAGCAGCTCCCACAGGGGTTCCTACGAGCAGTACTTC. As protein: CASSSHRGSYEQYF. The chain recombines TRBV7-2 with TRBJ2-7; 7 bases match TRBD1. Germline CDR1 SGHTA, CDR2 FQGNSA. This CDR3 is built from 14 residues. With V trimmed by 4 bases and J by 1 base, 4 bases remained unmatched.